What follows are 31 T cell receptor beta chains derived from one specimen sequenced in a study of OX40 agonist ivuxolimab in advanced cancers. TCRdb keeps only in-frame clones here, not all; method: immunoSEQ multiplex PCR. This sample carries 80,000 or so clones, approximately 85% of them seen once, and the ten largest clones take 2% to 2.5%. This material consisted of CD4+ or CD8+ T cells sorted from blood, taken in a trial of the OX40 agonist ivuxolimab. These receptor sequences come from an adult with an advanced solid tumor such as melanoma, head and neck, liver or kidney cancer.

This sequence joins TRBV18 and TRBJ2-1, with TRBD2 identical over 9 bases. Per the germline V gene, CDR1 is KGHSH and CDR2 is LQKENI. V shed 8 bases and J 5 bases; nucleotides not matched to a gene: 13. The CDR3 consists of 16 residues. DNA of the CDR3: TGTGCCAGCACATTTACCGGGACTAGCCGTGACAATGAGCAGTTCTTC. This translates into CASTFTGTSRDNEQFF.

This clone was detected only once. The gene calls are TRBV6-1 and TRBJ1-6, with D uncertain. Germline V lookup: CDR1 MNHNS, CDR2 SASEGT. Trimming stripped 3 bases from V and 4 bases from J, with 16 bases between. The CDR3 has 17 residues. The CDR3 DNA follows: TGTGCCAGCAGTGATAAAGTTCCGATAGAATATAATTCACCCCTCCACTTT. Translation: CASSDKVPIEYNSPLHF.

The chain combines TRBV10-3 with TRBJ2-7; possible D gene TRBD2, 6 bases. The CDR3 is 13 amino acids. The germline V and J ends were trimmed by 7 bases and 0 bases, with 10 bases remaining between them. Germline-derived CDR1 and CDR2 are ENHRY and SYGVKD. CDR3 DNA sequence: TGTGCCATCACTGACGGGGGCTCCTACGAGCAGTACTTC. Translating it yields CAITDGGSYEQYF.

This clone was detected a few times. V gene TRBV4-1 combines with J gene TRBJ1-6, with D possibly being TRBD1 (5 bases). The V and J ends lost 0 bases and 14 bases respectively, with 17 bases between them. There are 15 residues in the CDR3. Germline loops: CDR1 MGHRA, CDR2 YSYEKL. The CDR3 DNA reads TGCGCCAGCAGCCAAGACGGTAACAGGCAGAGGGCCCTCCACTTT. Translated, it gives CASSQDGNRQRALHF.

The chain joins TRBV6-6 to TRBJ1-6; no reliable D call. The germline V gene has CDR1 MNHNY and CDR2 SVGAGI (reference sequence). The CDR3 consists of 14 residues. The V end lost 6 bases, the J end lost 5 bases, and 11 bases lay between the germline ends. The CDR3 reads CASSLLRDNSPLHF. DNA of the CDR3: TGTGCCAGCAGCCTACTCCGGGATAATTCACCCCTCCACTTT.

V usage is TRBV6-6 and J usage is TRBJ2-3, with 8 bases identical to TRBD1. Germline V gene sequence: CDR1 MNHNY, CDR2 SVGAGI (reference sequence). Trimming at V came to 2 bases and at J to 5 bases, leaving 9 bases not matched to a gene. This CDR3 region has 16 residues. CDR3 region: CASSYPPGGSGDTQYF. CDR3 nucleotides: TGTGCCAGCAGTTACCCCCCAGGGGGCTCAGGAGATACGCAGTATTTT.

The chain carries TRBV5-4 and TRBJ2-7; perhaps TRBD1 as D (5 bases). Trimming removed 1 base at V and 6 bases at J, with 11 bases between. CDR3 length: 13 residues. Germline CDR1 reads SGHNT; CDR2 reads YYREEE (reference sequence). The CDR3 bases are TGTGCCAGCAGCTTGCAGGGTGGTCGCGAGCAGTACTTC. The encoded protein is CASSLQGGREQYF.

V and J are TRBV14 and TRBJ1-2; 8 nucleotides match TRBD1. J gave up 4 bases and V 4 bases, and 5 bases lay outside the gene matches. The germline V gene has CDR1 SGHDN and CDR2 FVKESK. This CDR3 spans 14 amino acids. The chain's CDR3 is CASSPGQETYGYTF. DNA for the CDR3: TGTGCCAGCAGCCCGGGACAGGAAACCTATGGCTACACCTTC.

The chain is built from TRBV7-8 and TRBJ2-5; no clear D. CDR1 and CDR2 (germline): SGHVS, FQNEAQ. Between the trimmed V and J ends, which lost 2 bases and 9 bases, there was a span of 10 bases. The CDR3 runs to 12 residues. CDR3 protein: CASSLPMRAQYF. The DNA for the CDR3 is TGTGCCAGCAGCTTACCTATGCGAGCCCAGTACTTC.

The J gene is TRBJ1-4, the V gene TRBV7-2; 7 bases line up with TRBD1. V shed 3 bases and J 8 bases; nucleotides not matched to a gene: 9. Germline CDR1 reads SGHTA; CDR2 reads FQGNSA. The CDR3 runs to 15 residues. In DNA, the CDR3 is TGTGCCAGCAGCTTCCTGACAGGGACGGCGGAAAAACTGTTTTTT. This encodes CASSFLTGTAEKLFF.

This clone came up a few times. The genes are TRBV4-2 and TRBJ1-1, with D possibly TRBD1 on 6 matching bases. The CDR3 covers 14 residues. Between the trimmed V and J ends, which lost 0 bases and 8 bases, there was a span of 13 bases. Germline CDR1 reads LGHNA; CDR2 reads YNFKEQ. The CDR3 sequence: CASSQDIGQKEAFF. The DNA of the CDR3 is TGTGCCAGCAGCCAAGATATCGGACAGAAGGAAGCTTTCTTT.

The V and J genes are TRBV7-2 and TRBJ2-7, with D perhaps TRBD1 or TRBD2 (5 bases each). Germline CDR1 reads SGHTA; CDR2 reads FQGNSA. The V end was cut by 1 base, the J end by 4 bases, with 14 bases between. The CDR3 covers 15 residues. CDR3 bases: TGTGCCAGCAGCTTAGTGGGGGTAGGGGAATACGAGCAGTACTTC. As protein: CASSLVGVGEYEQYF.

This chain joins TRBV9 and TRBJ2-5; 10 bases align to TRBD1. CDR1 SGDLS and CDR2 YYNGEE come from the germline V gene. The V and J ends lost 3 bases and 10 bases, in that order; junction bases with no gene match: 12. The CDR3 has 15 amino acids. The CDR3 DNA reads TGTGCCAGCAGCGCGGGACAGGGGTCATCATCGGGCCAGTACTTC. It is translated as CASSAGQGSSSGQYF.

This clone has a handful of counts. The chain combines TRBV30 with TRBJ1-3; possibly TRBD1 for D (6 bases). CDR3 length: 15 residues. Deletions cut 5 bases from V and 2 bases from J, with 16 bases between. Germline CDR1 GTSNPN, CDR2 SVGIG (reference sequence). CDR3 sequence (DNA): TGTGCCTGGGGGGGACTTGGGGGCCCTGGAAACACCATATATTTT. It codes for CAWGGLGGPGNTIYF.

The CDR3 bases are TGCGCCACCCAGACCGGGACAGGGACTTCACCCCTCCACTTT. As protein: CATQTGTGTSPLHF. The genes are TRBV5-1 and TRBJ1-6; 9 bases are a match to TRBD1. The J segment lost 9 bases and the V segment lost 9 bases, leaving 10 bases of the junction unmatched. Germline CDR1 reads SGHRS; CDR2 reads YFSETQ. The CDR3 runs to 14 residues.

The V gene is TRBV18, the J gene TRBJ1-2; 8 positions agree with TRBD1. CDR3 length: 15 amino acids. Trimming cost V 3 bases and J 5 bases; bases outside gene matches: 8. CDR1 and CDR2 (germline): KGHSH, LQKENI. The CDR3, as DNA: TGTGCCAGCTCACCTGAGACAGGGGACGGGTATGGCTACACCTTC. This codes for CASSPETGDGYGYTF.

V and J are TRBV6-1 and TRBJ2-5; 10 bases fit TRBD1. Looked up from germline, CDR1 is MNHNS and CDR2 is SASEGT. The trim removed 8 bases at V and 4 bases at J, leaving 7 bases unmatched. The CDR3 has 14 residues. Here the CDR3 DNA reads TGTGCCAGCCGACGGGACAGGGGTGGAGAGACCCAGTACTTC. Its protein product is CASRRDRGGETQYF.

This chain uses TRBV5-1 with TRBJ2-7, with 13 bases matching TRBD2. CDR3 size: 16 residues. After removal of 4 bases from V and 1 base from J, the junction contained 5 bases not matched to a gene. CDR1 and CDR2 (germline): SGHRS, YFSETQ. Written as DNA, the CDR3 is TGCGCCAGCAGCGGGGGACTAGCGGGGCTATCCTACGAGCAGTACTTC. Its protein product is CASSGGLAGLSYEQYF.

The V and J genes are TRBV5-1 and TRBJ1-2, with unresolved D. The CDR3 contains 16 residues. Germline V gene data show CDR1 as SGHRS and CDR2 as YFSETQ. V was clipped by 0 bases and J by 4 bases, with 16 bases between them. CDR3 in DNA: TGCGCCAGCAGCTTGGGGCTCGCCGGACGGCTCTATGGCTACACCTTC. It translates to CASSLGLAGRLYGYTF.

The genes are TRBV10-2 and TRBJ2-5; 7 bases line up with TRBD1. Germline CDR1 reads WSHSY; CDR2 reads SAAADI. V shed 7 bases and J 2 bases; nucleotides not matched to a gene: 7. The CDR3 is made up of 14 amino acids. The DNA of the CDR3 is TGCGCCAGCAAGGCCCAACAGGGGCAAGAGACCCAGTACTTC. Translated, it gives CASKAQQGQETQYF.

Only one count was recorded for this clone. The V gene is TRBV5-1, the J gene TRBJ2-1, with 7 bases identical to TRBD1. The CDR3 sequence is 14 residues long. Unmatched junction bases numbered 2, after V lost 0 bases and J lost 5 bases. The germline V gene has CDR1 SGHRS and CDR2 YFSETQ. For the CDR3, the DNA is TGCGCCAGCAGCTTGGGACAGGGCAACAATGAGCAGTTCTTC. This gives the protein CASSLGQGNNEQFF.

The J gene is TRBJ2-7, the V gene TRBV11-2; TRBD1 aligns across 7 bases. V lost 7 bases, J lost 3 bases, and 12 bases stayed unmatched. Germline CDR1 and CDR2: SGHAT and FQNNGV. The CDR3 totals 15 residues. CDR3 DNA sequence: TGTGCCAGCACCGAGAACAGGGGCCCTCACTACGAGCAGTACTTC. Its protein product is CASTENRGPHYEQYF.

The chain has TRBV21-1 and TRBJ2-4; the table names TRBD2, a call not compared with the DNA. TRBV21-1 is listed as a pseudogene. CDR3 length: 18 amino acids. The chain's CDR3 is CASSKLGTSGDSKNIQYF. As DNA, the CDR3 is TGTGCCAGCAGCAAACTTGGGACTAGCGGGGATAGCAAAAACATTCAGTACTTC.

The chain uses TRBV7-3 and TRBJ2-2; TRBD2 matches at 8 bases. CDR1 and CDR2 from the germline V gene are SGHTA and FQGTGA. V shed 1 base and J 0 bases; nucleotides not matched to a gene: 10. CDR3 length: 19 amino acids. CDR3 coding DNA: TGTGCCAGCAGCTTAAGCCCTCGGGGTAGCGGGGCGAACACCGGGGAGCTGTTTTTT. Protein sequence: CASSLSPRGSGANTGELFF.

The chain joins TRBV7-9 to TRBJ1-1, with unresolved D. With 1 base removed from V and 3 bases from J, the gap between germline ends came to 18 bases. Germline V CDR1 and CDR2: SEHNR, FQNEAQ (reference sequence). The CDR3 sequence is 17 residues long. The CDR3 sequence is CASSLVSLEGSDTEAFF. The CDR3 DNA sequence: TGTGCCAGCAGCTTAGTAAGTCTCGAAGGCAGCGACACTGAAGCTTTCTTT.

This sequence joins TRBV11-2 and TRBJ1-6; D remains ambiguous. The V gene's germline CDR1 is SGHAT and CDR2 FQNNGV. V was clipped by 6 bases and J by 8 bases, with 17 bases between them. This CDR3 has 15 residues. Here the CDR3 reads CASSLHGPPDSPLHF. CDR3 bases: TGTGCCAGCAGTCTTCACGGGCCACCTGATTCACCCCTCCACTTT.

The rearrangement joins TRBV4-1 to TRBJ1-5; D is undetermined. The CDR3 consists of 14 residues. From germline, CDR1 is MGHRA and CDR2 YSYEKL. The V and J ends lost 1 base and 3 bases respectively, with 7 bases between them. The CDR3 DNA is TGCGCCAGCAGCCAAGCACAGCTCAATCAGCCCCAGCATTTT. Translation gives CASSQAQLNQPQHF.

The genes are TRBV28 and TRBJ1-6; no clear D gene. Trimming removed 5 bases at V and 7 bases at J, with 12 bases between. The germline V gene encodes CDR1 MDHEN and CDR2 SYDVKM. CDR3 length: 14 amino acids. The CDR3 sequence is CASSGPTWNSPLHF. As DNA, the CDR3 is TGTGCCAGCAGTGGGCCCACCTGGAATTCACCCCTCCACTTT.

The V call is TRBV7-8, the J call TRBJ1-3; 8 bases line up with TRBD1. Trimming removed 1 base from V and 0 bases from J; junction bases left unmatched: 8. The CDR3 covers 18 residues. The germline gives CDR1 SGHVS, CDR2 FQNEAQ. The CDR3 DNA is TGTGCCAGCAGCTTAGTCTCAGGGGGCATTAGCTCTGGAAACACCATATATTTT. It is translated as CASSLVSGGISSGNTIYF.

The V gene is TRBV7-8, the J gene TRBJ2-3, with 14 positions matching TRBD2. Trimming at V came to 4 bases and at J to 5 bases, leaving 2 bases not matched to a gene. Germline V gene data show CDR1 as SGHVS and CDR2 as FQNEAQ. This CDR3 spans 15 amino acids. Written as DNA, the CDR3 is TGTGCCAGCAGCTGGACTAGCGGGGGGCGAGATACGCAGTATTTT. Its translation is CASSWTSGGRDTQYF.

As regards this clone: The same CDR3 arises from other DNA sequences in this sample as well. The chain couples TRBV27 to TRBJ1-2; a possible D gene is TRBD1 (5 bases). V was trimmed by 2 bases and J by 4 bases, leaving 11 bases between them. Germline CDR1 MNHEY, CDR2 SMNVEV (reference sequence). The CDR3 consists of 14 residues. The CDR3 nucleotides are TGTGCCAGCAGTTTAGGGGGATATCCCTATGGCTACACCTTC. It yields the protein CASSLGGYPYGYTF.